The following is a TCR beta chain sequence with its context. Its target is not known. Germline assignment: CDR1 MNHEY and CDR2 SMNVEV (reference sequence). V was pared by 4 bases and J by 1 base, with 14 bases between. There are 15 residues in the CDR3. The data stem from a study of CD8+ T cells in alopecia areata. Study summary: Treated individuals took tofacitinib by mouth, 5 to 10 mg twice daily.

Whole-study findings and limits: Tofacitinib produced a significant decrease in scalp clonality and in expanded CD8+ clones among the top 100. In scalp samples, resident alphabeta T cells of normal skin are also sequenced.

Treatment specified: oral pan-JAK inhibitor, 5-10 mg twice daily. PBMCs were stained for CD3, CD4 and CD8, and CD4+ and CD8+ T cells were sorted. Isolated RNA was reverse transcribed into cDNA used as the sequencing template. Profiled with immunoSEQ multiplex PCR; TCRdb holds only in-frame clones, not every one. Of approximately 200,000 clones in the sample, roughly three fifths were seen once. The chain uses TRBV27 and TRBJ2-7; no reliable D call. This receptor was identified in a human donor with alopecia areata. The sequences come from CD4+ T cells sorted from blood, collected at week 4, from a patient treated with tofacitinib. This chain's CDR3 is CASSSRVAASYEQYF. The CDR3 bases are TGTGCCAGCAGTTCCCGGGTGGCCGCTTCCTACGAGCAGTACTTC.